Shown below are 28 T cell receptor beta chains from a single sample sequenced in a study of technical replicates of blood from four donors (dated by TCRdb to the late 2010s). Library preparation used the immunoSEQ multiplex PCR assay. TCRdb took over this immuneACCESS table, retaining in-frame rearrangements with V and J assigned. Such tables are incomplete; in checked studies, under half of the missing clones stem from an unresolved V gene, and the remainder is unexplained. This sample lists around 98,000 clones; 95% were detected once. Jointly, the top ten make up 0.2% to 0.25% of the sample. The source material was T cells isolated from PBMCs. These receptors all stem from a human donor in good health.

This clone was seen just once. The chain uses TRBV5-1 and TRBJ2-2; D is perhaps TRBD2 (6 bases). With 8 bases removed from V and 2 bases from J, the gap between germline ends came to 19 bases. The CDR3 is 16 residues long. Germline CDR1 reads SGHRS; CDR2 reads YFSETQ. CDR3 nucleotides: TGCGCCAGTACCCTCGGGAGACAGCCTAACACCGGGGAGCTGTTTTTT. Translation: CASTLGRQPNTGELFF.

This rearrangement joins TRBV30 to TRBJ1-1, with TRBD1 identical over 9 bases. The CDR3 sequence is 14 residues long. V lost 0 bases, J lost 4 bases, and 3 bases stayed unmatched. Germline loops: CDR1 GTSNPN, CDR2 SVGIG (reference sequence). In DNA form, the CDR3 reads TGTGCCTGGAGTGTGGGACAGGGTATCACTGAAGCTTTCTTT. Translation gives CAWSVGQGITEAFF.

The genes are TRBV2 and TRBJ2-7, with a weak D call TRBD2 (6 bases). V lost 11 bases and J lost 0, with 14 bases in between. The CDR3 is 13 residues long. Germline CDR1 SNHLY, CDR2 FYNNEI. Here the CDR3 reads CAALTSISYEQYF. DNA of the CDR3: TGTGCCGCACTGACTAGTATCTCCTACGAGCAGTACTTC. The whole variable domain, remainder taken from reference TRBV2 and TRBJ2-7, is EPEVTQTPSHQVTQMGQEVILRCVPISNHLYFYWYRQILGQKVEFLVSFYNNEISEKSEIFDDQFSVERPDGSNFTLKIRSTKLEDSAMYFCAALTSISYEQYFGPGTRLTVT.

V is TRBV7-9 and J is TRBJ1-1; the D gene is possibly TRBD1 (5 bases). CDR3 size: 14 residues. Between the trimmed V and J ends, which lost 2 bases and 2 bases, there was a span of 9 bases. Germline V gene lookup returns CDR1 SEHNR and CDR2 FQNEAQ (reference sequence). The CDR3 protein is CASSLQGPNTEAFF. The CDR3 DNA reads TGTGCCAGCAGCTTACAGGGCCCCAACACTGAAGCTTTCTTT.

The CDR3 nucleotides read TGTGCCAGCAGTTTATCCCAACAGGGTTCCTACGAGCAGTACTTC. Protein product: CASSLSQQGSYEQYF. The chain carries TRBV28 and TRBJ2-7; possible D gene TRBD1, 6 bases. The CDR3 spans 15 residues. Germline-derived CDR1 and CDR2 are MDHEN and SYDVKM. The V end was cut by 1 base, the J end by 1 base, with 11 bases between.

The count of this clone is one. The rearrangement uses TRBV7-9 and TRBJ2-7; maybe TRBD2 (6 bases). V was clipped by 0 bases and J by 3 bases, with 15 bases between them. The CDR3 runs 16 residues. Germline CDR1 is SEHNR and CDR2 is FQNEAQ (reference sequence). CDR3 protein: CASSLAPLAGIYEQYF. The CDR3 nucleotides are TGTGCCAGCAGCTTAGCGCCCCTGGCGGGAATCTACGAGCAGTACTTC.

The chain links TRBV13 to TRBJ2-1; D remains ambiguous. This CDR3 is built from 16 residues. V dropped 4 bases and J dropped 0 bases, with 13 bases sitting between them. Germline loops: CDR1 PRHDT, CDR2 FYEKMQ (reference sequence). In DNA, the CDR3 is TGTGCCAGCAGCTCCGTCTTAGAGAGCTCCTACAATGAGCAGTTCTTC. The encoded protein is CASSSVLESSYNEQFF. The full variable domain, in which reference TRBV13 and TRBJ2-1 provide the parts outside the CDR3, is AAGVIQSPRHLIKEKRETATLKCYPIPRHDTVYWYQQGPGQDPQFLISFYEKMQSDKGSIPDRFSAQQFSDYHSELNMSSLELGDSALYFCASSSVLESSYNEQFFGPGTRLTVL.

The chain recombines TRBV5-1 with TRBJ2-6; D might be TRBD1 (5 bases). CDR1 is SGHRS, CDR2 YFSETQ, per germline. The CDR3 length is 16 residues. Between the trimmed V and J ends, which lost 4 bases and 0 bases, there was a span of 11 bases. The CDR3 loop reads CASSAETGSGANVLTF. The CDR3 DNA sequence: TGCGCCAGCAGCGCAGAAACAGGCTCTGGGGCCAACGTCCTGACTTTC.

This clone appeared once. The chain joins TRBV28 to TRBJ2-3; TRBD2 matches at 10 bases. The CDR3 is 16 amino acids. Germline V lookup: CDR1 MDHEN, CDR2 SYDVKM. J gave up 5 bases and V 8 bases, and 13 bases lay outside the gene matches. The CDR3, as DNA: TGTGCCAGCGGGTGGGGAGCTAGCGGGAGAGGAGATACGCAGTATTTT. This translates into CASGWGASGRGDTQYF. Supplemented by reference TRBV28 and TRBJ2-3, the full variable domain reads DVKVTQSSRYLVKRTGEKVFLECVQDMDHENMFWYRQDPGLGLRLIYFSYDVKMKEKGDIPEGYSVSREKKERFSLILESASTNQTSMYLCASGWGASGRGDTQYFGPGTRLTVL.

The genes are TRBV7-2 and TRBJ2-7; maybe TRBD1 (6 bases). V gave up 6 bases and J gave up 3 bases, with 18 bases separating them. This CDR3 spans 15 amino acids. Germline loops: CDR1 SGHTA, CDR2 FQGNSA. This CDR3 is CASRQDRLGYYEQYF. In DNA form, the CDR3 reads TGTGCCAGCAGACAAGACAGGTTGGGGTACTACGAGCAGTACTTC. Variable domain in full (rest from reference TRBV7-2 and TRBJ2-7): GAGVSQSPSNKVTEKGKDVELRCDPISGHTALYWYRQSLGQGLEFLIYFQGNSAPDKSGLPSDRFSAERTGGSVSTLTIQRTQQEDSAVYLCASRQDRLGYYEQYFGPGTRLTVT.

The chain joins TRBV28 to TRBJ2-5; 9 bases agree with TRBD2. Trimming cost V 6 bases and J 5 bases; bases outside gene matches: 10. This CDR3 has 15 amino acids. The germline V gene has CDR1 MDHEN and CDR2 SYDVKM. The CDR3: CASSGHSGGVETQYF. The CDR3, as DNA: TGTGCCAGCAGCGGACATAGCGGGGGTGTTGAGACCCAGTACTTC.

The chain recombines TRBV2 with TRBJ1-1, with TRBD1 matching over 9 bases. This CDR3 has 13 amino acids. CDR1 is SNHLY and CDR2 is FYNNEI in the germline V gene. Losses at the gene ends were 8 bases for V and 2 bases for J; bases not matched to a gene: 3. The CDR3 nucleotides read TGTGCCAGCGGGACAGGGCCCAACACTGAAGCTTTCTTT. This sequence encodes CASGTGPNTEAFF.

V usage is TRBV2 and J usage is TRBJ2-1; D is unclear. The germline V gene has CDR1 SNHLY and CDR2 FYNNEI. Trimming took off 3 bases at V and 0 bases at J, with 6 bases between the two ends. CDR3 length equals 14 residues. The CDR3, as DNA: TGTGCCAGCAGTGAGGCTAGCTCCTACAATGAGCAGTTCTTC. This codes for CASSEASSYNEQFF.

The rearrangement links TRBV27 to TRBJ1-1; D not certain. V lost 3 bases, J lost 6 bases, and 11 bases lay in between. The CDR3 is 13 amino acids. Looked up from germline, CDR1 is MNHEY and CDR2 is SMNVEV (reference sequence). CDR3 DNA: TGTGCCAGCAGTTTGGTCGGAGGCGCTGAAGCTTTCTTT. Its translation: CASSLVGGAEAFF.

The rearrangement joins TRBV4-1 to TRBJ2-1, with unresolved D. CDR1 and CDR2 from the germline V gene are MGHRA and YSYEKL. Trimming removed 1 base from V and 8 bases from J, with 9 bases in between. The CDR3 is 13 residues long. The CDR3 is CASSQGLSDEQFF. CDR3 bases: TGCGCCAGCAGCCAAGGTCTTTCGGATGAGCAGTTCTTC.

The CDR3 sequence is CASSVDRVETGELFF. CDR3 sequence (DNA): TGCGCCAGCAGCGTAGACAGGGTTGAAACCGGGGAGCTGTTTTTT. The rearrangement uses TRBV5-1 and TRBJ2-2; TRBD1 agrees at 7 bases. The CDR3 has 15 residues. Germline-derived CDR1 and CDR2 are SGHRS and YFSETQ. V was clipped by 4 bases and J by 5 bases; unmatched bases: 8. Looking up the rest from reference TRBV5-1 and TRBJ2-2 gives the full variable domain: KAGVTQTPRYLIKTRGQQVTLSCSPISGHRSVSWYQQTPGQGLQFLFEYFSETQRNKGNFPGRFSGRQFSNSRSEMNVSTLELGDSALYLCASSVDRVETGELFFGEGSRLTVL.

The chain recombines TRBV5-1 with TRBJ1-1, with 8 bases matching TRBD1. After removal of 2 bases from V and 1 base from J, the junction contained 4 bases not matched to a gene. The CDR3 covers 15 residues. CDR1 SGHRS and CDR2 YFSETQ come from the germline V gene. The CDR3: CASSFLGQGNTEAFF. The DNA of the CDR3 is TGCGCCAGCAGCTTCTTAGGACAGGGGAACACTGAAGCTTTCTTT.

The J gene is TRBJ1-1, the V gene TRBV5-6; D may be TRBD1 (5 bases). CDR1 SGHDT and CDR2 YYEEEE come from the germline V gene. V was clipped by 4 bases and J by 3 bases, with 16 bases between them. This CDR3 is 15 amino acids long. CDR3 amino acids: CASSPTRRGYTEAFF. In DNA, the CDR3 is TGTGCCAGCAGCCCGACGAGGAGGGGTTACACTGAAGCTTTCTTT.

The rearrangement uses TRBV11-2 and TRBJ1-1; 7 bases agree with TRBD1. V lost 4 bases to trimming and J lost 8 bases; unmatched junction nucleotides: 4. In germline, CDR1 is SGHAT, CDR2 FQNNGV. This CDR3 contains 12 residues. The CDR3 nucleotides are TGTGCCAGCAGCTGGCCGACAGGGGAAGCTTTCTTT. Its protein product is CASSWPTGEAFF.

Points on this clone: Other DNA sequences in the sample encode the same CDR3. This chain connects TRBV27 to TRBJ2-7; 7 bases are shared with TRBD2. Germline loops: CDR1 MNHEY, CDR2 SMNVEV (reference sequence). The junction had 2 bases not matched to a gene; V was cut back by 5 bases and J by 4 bases. The CDR3 totals 12 residues. CDR3 coding DNA: TGTGCCAGCAGTCTGCGGGGGTACGAGCAGTACTTC. As protein: CASSLRGYEQYF.

The rearrangement uses TRBV7-6 and TRBJ1-3; maybe TRBD1 (6 bases). This CDR3 has 17 amino acids. V lost 5 bases to trimming and J lost 4 bases, with 21 bases between them. Germline CDR1 reads SGHVS; CDR2 reads FNYEAQ. The CDR3 protein is CASSAGAEGWFGNTIYF. DNA for the CDR3: TGTGCCAGCAGCGCGGGGGCTGAGGGTTGGTTCGGAAACACCATATATTTT.

V gene TRBV10-2 combines with J gene TRBJ2-4, with 7 positions matching TRBD2. Trimming at V came to 4 bases and at J to 8 bases, leaving 5 bases not matched to a gene. CDR1 is WSHSY and CDR2 is SAAADI in the germline V gene. The CDR3 extends over 13 amino acids. The CDR3 coding sequence is TGCGCCAGCAGTGCAACTCGGGGGGACATTCAGTACTTC. As protein: CASSATRGDIQYF.

The V call is TRBV9, the J call TRBJ2-1, with TRBD1 matching 7 bases. This CDR3 region has 15 residues. The J segment lost 2 bases and the V segment lost 4 bases, leaving 6 bases of the junction unmatched. Germline CDR1 and CDR2: SGDLS and YYNGEE. This CDR3 is CASSFTGAPYNEQFF. CDR3 in DNA: TGTGCCAGCAGCTTTACAGGGGCCCCCTACAATGAGCAGTTCTTC. Drawing the rest from reference TRBV9 and TRBJ2-1, the complete variable domain is DSGVTQTPKHLITATGQRVTLRCSPRSGDLSVYWYQQSLDQGLQFLIQYYNGEERAKGNILERFSAQQFPDLHSELNLSSLELGDSALYFCASSFTGAPYNEQFFGPGTRLTVL.

J is TRBJ2-1 and V is TRBV28; 7 bases fit TRBD1. V shed 4 bases and J 0 bases; nucleotides not matched to a gene: 6. CDR1 is MDHEN, CDR2 SYDVKM, per germline. CDR3 length: 16 amino acids. The CDR3, as DNA: TGTGCCAGCAGTTCTGGGACAGCAAGCTCCTACAATGAGCAGTTCTTC. Protein product: CASSSGTASSYNEQFF. The variable domain in full, with the rest retrieved from reference TRBV28 and TRBJ2-1, is DVKVTQSSRYLVKRTGEKVFLECVQDMDHENMFWYRQDPGLGLRLIYFSYDVKMKEKGDIPEGYSVSREKKERFSLILESASTNQTSMYLCASSSGTASSYNEQFFGPGTRLTVL.

This chain links TRBV30 with TRBJ2-7; D is perhaps TRBD1 (6 bases). CDR1 GTSNPN and CDR2 SVGIG come from the germline V gene (reference sequence). The CDR3 covers 12 residues. V was cut by 1 base and J by 2 bases, with 6 bases left in between. This CDR3 reads CAWSGTAYEQYF. In nucleotides, the CDR3 is TGTGCCTGGAGTGGGACAGCCTACGAGCAGTACTTC.

This clone was observed a single time. The chain has TRBV14 and TRBJ2-5; TRBD1 might be the D (6 bases). Per the germline V gene, CDR1 is SGHDN and CDR2 is FVKESK. The CDR3 is 14 residues long. V was cut by 4 bases and J by 1 base, with 10 bases left in between. Here the CDR3 reads CASSLGTLQETQYF. Written as DNA, the CDR3 is TGTGCCAGCAGCCTTGGGACACTCCAAGAGACCCAGTACTTC.

The DNA for the CDR3 is TGCGCCAGCAGACAACAGGGGGGCCCAAGGCACAATGAGCAGTTCTTC. It translates to CASRQQGGPRHNEQFF. The chain carries TRBV4-1 and TRBJ2-1, with 8 bases matching TRBD1. The V and J ends lost 6 bases and 5 bases, in that order; junction bases with no gene match: 12. Germline values: CDR1 MGHRA, CDR2 YSYEKL. The CDR3 sequence is 16 residues long.

The chain has TRBV6-1 and TRBJ2-1, with TRBD2 as a possible D gene (6 bases). Trimming stripped 4 bases from V and 4 bases from J, with 14 bases between. CDR1 and CDR2 from the germline V gene are MNHNS and SASEGT. There are 15 residues in the CDR3. The CDR3 spells CASSGDGSPYNEQFF. CDR3 DNA: TGTGCCAGCAGTGGAGACGGGAGTCCTTACAATGAGCAGTTCTTC.